Sequencing of this T cell receptor (beta chain) was carried out in a study of radiotherapy plus CTLA-4 blockade in lung cancer (dated by TCRdb to between 2018 and 2020). Regarding the complete study: Objective responses were observed in 18% of enrolled patients, and disease control was achieved in 31%. Summary of the overall study and its limitations: After treatment with radiotherapy and ipilimumab, TCR clones that originated in tumors expanded in peripheral blood. The strongest predictors of response were reported to be early dynamic shifts in blood T cell clones along with a rise in serum interferon-beta following radiation.

Worth noting for this clone: The clone's antigen remains unknown. No base quality values were provided; no much bigger clone lies one nucleotide off.

The study tested focal radiation therapy combined with CTLA-4 blockade (ipilimumab) in patients with chemo-refractory metastatic non-small-cell lung cancer. The library was obtained by the immunoSEQ multiplex PCR assay. The immuneACCESS repertoire file appears here via TCRdb, limited to in-frame rearrangements. These files lack a portion of the clones; in checked studies, under half of the deficit traces to unresolved V genes, and the cause of the others is not known. The sample table shows around 85,000 clones, and 75% to 90% are seen once. Of the sample, just over 2% falls within the top ten clones. The sample in question was peripheral blood, obtained from a patient treated with radiotherapy plus ipilimumab. The TCR comes from a human donor with non-small cell lung cancer who had a partial response to radiotherapy plus ipilimumab.

Here is the DNA: TGTGCCAGCAGCTGGGGGGGGGTTTCCTACGAGCAGTACTTC. Protein translation: CASSWGGVSYEQYF. The V and J genes are TRBV5-5 and TRBJ2-7; TRBD2 fits 7 bases in the junction. Counted from cysteine to phenylalanine, this CDR3 has 14 amino acids. CDR3 DNA only is kept here, 42 bases in frame from base 1. Compared with germline, V lacks 3 bases and J lacks 1 base; bases without a gene match: 4. In the germline V gene (reference sequence), CDR1 corresponds to SGHKS and CDR2 to YYEKEE.